This TCR beta chain was found in a study of T-cell reconstitution after alpha-beta-depleted transplantation in children. V lost 9 bases and J 7 bases, leaving 12 bases between the germline ends. Germline CDR1 is KGHDR and CDR2 is SFDVKD. This CDR3 has 12 residues. Unique molecular identifiers featured in how the TCRbeta library was prepared. TCRdb used MiXCR to reprocess the PCR reads, holding one entry per CDR3 protein. The repertoire consists of a few hundred thousand distinct CDR3 sequences, with roughly 13% occurring once and the leading ten covering 2% to 2.5%. This clonotype was detected ten times or more.

V gene TRBV24-1 combines with J gene TRBJ2-1, with D perhaps matching TRBD1 or TRBD2 (5 bases each). The sample was PBMCs, mostly from graft donor cells, taken 360 days after TCRalphabeta/CD19-depleted stem cell transplant. The TCR comes from a male patient younger than 18 who had a stem cell transplant for acute myeloid leukemia, so the T cells may come from the graft donor. CDR3 nucleotide sequence: TGTGCCACCTCCGGGGCTCGGAATGAGCAGTTCTTC. Residues: CATSGARNEQFF.